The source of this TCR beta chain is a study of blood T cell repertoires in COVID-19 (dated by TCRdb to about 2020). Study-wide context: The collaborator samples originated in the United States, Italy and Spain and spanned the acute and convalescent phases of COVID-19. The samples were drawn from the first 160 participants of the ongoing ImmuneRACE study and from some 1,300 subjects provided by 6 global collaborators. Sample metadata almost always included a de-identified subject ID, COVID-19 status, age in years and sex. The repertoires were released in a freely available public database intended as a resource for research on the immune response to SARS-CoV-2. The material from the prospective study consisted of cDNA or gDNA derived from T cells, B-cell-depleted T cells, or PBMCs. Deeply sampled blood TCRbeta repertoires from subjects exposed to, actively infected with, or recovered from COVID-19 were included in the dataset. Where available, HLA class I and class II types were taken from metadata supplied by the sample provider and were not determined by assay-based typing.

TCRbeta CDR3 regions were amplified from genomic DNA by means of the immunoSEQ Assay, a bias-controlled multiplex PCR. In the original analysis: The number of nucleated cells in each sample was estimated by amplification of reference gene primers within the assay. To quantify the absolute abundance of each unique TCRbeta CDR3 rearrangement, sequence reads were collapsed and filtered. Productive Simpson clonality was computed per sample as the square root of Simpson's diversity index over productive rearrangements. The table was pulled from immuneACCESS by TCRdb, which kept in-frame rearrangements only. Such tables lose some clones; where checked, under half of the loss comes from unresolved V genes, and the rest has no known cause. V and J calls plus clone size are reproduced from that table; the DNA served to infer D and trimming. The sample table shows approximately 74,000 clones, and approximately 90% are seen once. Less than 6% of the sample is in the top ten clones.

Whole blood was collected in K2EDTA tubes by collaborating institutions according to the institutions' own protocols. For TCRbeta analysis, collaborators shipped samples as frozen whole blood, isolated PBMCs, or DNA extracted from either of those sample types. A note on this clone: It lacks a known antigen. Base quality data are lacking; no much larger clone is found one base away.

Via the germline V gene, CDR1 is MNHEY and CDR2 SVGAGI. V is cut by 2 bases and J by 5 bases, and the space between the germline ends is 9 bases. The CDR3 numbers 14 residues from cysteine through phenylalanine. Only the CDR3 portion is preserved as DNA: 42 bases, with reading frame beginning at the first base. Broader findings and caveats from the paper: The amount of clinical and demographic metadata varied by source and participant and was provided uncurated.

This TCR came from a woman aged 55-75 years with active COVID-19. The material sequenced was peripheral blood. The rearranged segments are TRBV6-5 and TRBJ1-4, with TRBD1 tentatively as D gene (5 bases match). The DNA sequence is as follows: TGTGCCAGCAGTTACGGGCAGGGAAATGAAAAACTGTTTTTT. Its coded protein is CASSYGQGNEKLFF.